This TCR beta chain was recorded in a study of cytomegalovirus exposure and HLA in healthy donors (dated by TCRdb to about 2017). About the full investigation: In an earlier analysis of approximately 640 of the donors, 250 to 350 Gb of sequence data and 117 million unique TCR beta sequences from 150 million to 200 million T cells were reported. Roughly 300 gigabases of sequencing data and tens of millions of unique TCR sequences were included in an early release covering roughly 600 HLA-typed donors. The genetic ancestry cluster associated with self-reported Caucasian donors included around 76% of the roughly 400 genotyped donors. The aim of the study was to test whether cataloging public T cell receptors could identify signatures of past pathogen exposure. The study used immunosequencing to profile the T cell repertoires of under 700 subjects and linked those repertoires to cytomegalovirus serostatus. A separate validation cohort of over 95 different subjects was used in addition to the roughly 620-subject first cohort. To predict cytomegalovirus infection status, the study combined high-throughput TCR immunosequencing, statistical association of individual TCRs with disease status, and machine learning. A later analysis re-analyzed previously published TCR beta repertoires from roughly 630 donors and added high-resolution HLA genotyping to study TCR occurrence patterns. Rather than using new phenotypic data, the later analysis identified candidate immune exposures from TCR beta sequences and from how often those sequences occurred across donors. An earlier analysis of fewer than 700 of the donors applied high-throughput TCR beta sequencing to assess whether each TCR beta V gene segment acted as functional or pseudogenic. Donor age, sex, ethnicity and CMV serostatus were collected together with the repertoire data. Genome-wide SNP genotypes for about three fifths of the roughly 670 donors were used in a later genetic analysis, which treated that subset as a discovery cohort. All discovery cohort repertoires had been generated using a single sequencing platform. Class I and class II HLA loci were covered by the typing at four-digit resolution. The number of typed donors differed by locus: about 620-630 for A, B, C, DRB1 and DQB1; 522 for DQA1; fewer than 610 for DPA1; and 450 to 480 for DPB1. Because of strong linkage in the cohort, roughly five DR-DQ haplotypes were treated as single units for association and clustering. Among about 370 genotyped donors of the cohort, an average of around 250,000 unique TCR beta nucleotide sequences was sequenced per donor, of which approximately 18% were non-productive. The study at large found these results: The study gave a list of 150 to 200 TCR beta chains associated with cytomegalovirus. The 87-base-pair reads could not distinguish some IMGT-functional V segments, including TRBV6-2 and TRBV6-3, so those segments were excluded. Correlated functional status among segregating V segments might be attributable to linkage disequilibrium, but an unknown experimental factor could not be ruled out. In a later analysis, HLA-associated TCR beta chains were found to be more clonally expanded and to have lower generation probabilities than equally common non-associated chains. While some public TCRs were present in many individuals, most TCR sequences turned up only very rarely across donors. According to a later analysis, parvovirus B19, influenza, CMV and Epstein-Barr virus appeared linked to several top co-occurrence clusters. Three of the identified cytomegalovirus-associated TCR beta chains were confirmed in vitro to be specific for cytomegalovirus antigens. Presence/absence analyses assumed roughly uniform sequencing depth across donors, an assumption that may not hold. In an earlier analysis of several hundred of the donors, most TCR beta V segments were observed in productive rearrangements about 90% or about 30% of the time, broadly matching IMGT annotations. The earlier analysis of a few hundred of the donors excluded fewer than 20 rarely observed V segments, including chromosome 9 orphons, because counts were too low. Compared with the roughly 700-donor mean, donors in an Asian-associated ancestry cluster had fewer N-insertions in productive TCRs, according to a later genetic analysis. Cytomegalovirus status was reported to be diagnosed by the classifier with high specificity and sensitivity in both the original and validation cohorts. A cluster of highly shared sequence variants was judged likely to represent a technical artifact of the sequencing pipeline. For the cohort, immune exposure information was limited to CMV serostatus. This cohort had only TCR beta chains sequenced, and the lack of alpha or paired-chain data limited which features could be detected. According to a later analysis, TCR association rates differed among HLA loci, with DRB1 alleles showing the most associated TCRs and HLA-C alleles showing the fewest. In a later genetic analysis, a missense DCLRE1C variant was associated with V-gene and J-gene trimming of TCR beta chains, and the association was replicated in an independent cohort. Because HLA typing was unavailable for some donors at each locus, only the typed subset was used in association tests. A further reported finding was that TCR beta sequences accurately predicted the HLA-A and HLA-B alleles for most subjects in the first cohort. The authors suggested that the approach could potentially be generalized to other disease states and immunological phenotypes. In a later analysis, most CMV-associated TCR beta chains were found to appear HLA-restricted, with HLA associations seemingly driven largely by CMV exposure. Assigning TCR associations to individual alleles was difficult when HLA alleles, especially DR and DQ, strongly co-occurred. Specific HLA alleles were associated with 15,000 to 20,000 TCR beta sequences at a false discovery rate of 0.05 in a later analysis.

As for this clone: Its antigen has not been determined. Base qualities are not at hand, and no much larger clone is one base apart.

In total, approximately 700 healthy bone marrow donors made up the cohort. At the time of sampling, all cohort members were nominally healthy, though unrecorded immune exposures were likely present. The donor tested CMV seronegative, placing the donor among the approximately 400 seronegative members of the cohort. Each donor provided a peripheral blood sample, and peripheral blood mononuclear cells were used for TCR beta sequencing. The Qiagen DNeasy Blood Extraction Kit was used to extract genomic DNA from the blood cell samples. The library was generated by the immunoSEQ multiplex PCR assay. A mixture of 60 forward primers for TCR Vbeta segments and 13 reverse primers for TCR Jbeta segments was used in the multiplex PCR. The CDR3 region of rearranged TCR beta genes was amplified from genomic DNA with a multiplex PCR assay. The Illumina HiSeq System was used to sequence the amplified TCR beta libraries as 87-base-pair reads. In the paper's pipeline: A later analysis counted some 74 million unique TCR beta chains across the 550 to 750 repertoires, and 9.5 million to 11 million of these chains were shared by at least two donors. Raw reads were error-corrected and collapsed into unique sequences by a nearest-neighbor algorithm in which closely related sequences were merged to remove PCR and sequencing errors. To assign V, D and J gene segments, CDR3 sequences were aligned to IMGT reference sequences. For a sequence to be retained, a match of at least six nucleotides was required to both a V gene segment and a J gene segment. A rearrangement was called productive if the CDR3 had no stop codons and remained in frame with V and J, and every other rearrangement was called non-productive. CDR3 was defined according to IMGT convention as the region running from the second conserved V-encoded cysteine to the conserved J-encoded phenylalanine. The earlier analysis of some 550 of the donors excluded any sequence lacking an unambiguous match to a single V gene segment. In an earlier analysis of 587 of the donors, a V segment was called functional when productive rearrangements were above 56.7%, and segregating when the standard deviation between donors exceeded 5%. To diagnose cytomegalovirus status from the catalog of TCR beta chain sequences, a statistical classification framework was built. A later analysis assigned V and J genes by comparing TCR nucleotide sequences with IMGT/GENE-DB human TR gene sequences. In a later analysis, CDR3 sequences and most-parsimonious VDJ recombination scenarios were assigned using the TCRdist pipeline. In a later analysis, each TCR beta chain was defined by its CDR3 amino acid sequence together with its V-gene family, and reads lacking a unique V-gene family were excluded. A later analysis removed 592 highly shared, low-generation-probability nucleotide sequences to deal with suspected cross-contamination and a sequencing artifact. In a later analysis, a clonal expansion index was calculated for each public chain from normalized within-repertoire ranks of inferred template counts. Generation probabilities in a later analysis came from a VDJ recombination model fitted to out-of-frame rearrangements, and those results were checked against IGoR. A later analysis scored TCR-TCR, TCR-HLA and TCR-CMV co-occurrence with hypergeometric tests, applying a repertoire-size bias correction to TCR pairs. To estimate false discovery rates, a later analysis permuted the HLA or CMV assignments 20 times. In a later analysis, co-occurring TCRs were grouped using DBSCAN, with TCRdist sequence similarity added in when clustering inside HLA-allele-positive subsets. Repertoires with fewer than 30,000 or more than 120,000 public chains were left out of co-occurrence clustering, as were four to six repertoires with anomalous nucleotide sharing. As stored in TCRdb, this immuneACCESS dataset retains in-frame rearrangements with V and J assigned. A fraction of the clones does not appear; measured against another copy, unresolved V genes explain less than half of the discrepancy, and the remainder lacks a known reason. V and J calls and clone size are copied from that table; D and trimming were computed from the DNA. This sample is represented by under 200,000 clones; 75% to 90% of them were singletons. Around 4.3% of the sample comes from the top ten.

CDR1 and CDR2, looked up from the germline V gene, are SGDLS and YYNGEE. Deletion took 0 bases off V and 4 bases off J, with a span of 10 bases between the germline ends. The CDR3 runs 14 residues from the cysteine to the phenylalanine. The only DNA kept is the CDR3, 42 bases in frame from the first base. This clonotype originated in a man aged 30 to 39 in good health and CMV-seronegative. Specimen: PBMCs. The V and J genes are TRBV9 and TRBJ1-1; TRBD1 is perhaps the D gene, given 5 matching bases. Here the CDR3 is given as CASSVGNGGTEAFF. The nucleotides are TGTGCCAGCAGCGTAGGTAACGGGGGCACTGAAGCTTTCTTT.